Presented here are 7 T cell receptor beta chains from one specimen sequenced in a study of blood T cells in healthy people across ages. PCR was performed a second time for about 7 to 11 cycles using a sample-barcoded 5' primer and a J-beta primer mix. Via MiXCR, TCRdb re-called the 5' RACE reads, giving one row per CDR3 protein. The sample carries approximately 1.5 million distinct CDR3 sequences, about 32% recorded once. Source material: blood. The source is a young woman in good health.

The chain employs TRBV28 and TRBJ1-1; 10 bases line up with TRBD1. The V and J ends lost 6 bases and 7 bases, in that order; junction bases with no gene match: 8. CDR3 length: 14 residues. Germline V gives CDR1 MDHEN, CDR2 SYDVKM. Here the CDR3 DNA reads TGTGCCAGCAGAAGACAGGGGGCGGTCGGTGAAGCTTTCTTT. Translated: CASRRQGAVGEAFF.

This clonotype was observed a handful of times. The chain has TRBV12-3 or TRBV12-4 and TRBJ1-5; no reliable D call. The CDR3 extends over 15 amino acids. V dropped 5 bases and J dropped 1 base, with 12 bases sitting between them. This CDR3 is CASSKGFSSNQPQHF. Written as DNA, the CDR3 is TGTGCCAGCAGTAAAGGGTTTTCAAGCAATCAGCCCCAGCATTTT.

This clonotype showed up just a few times. The chain joins TRBV29-1 to TRBJ1-2, with D hard to call. Germline-derived CDR1 and CDR2 are SQVTM and ANQGSEA. V was trimmed by 0 bases and J by 8 bases, leaving 19 bases between them. The CDR3 extends over 15 amino acids. The CDR3 protein is CSVEDQKGSRFGYTF. In DNA, the CDR3 is TGCAGCGTTGAAGATCAAAAGGGCAGTAGATTCGGCTACACCTTC.

This clonotype was picked up a small number of times. The gene calls are TRBV7-9 and TRBJ1-1; TRBD1 might be the D (6 bases). V was cut by 1 base and J by 1 base, with 10 bases left in between. CDR1 and CDR2 (germline): SEHNR, FQNEAQ (reference sequence). This CDR3 is 15 amino acids long. The CDR3 region is CASSLGTARNTEAFF. The CDR3 DNA reads as TGTGCCAGCAGCTTAGGGACAGCTCGGAACACTGAAGCTTTCTTT. Full variable domain (outside the CDR3, taken from reference TRBV7-9 and TRBJ1-1): DTGVSQNPRHKITKRGQNVTFRCDPISEHNRLYWYRQTLGQGPEFLTYFQNEAQLEKSRLLSDRFSAERPKGSFSTLEIQRTEQGDSAMYLCASSLGTARNTEAFFGQGTRLTVV.

This clonotype appeared many times. The CDR3 loop reads CASSPLLAGLLYEQYF. CDR3 in DNA: TGTGCCAGCAGTCCCCTCCTAGCGGGACTCCTCTACGAGCAGTACTTC. The genes are TRBV27 and TRBJ2-7, with TRBD2 matching 9 bases. Per germline, CDR1 MNHEY and CDR2 SMNVEV (reference sequence). This CDR3 comprises 16 residues. V shed 5 bases and J 3 bases; nucleotides not matched to a gene: 11.

This chain links TRBV7-3 with TRBJ2-5, with 10 bases fitting TRBD2. V lost 5 bases to trimming and J lost 2 bases; unmatched junction nucleotides: 5. CDR1 and CDR2 from the germline V gene are SGHTA and FQGTGA. The CDR3 totals 15 residues. The CDR3 reads CASSKHSGGQETQYF. DNA for the CDR3: TGTGCCAGCAGCAAACATAGCGGGGGGCAAGAGACCCAGTACTTC.

The chain has TRBV29-1 and TRBJ2-2; 8 bases fit TRBD2. The germline V gene has CDR1 SQVTM and CDR2 ANQGSEA. Trimming cost V 5 bases and J 4 bases; bases outside gene matches: 12. The CDR3 spans 16 residues. For the CDR3, the DNA is TGCAGCGTTAGAGCGGGGGTTACCTCGAGCACCGGGGAGCTGTTTTTT. Translation gives CSVRAGVTSSTGELFF.